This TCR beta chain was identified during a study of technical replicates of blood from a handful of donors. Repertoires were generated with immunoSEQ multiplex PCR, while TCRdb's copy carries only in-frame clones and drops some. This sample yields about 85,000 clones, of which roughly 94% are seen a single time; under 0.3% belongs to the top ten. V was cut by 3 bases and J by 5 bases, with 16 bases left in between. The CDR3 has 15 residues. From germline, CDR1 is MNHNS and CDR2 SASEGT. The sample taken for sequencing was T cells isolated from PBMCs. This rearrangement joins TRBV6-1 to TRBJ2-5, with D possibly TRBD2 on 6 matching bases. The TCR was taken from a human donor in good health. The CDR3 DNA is TGTGCCAGCAGTGAGATATTCGGGGGTGGGGAGACCCAGTACTTC. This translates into CASSEIFGGGETQYF.